This T cell receptor beta chain was observed in a study of T cells in Graves' hyperthyroidism and ophthalmopathy. Study-level results: Appearing also in blood were most of the thyroid clonotypes expanded above 0.001.

Orbital computed tomography, thyroid ultrasound, serum thyroxine and TRAb, and clinical symptoms together informed the diagnoses. Fresh 10 ml peripheral blood yielded PBMCs. Amplified regions were TCR beta CDR3 sequences from RNA transcripts. Initially, a first-round RT-PCR of the TCR CDR3 employed the HTBI primer set. Each CDR3 protein gets one entry after TCRdb re-called the multiplex PCR reads with MiXCR. The sample holds about 380,000 distinct CDR3 sequences; about 14% are singletons and the top ten take around 20%. This clonotype was observed many times. The antigen is not known. Because the CDR3's place on the DNA is in doubt, the DNA is left out and the CDR3 is given as listed by TCRdb. Ends included, the CDR3 has 16 residues. CDR1 is SNHLY and CDR2 is FYNNEI in the germline V gene.

This chain links TRBV2 with TRBJ2-7; no DNA check was done on the table's D call, TRBD1. The source is a woman aged 25 to 39 with Graves' ophthalmopathy. The source material was blood. CDR3: CASTARFGPGSIEQYF.